The 16 T cell receptor beta chains below were found in one sample sequenced in a study of beta chain features in type 1 diabetes. Whole-study results and caveats: A moderate, significant TCRB CDR3 shortening appeared in type 1 diabetes across four CD4+ subsets.

Their antigens remain unidentified. Sequencing targeted expressed TCRB transcripts, as all isolated RNA had been reverse transcribed. Data came from immunoSEQ multiplex PCR; TCRdb stores just in-frame clones and leaves some out. Seen here are just under 150,000 clones, about 13% observed once, and the top ten hold under 1.5%. Input material: central memory CD4+ T cells from blood. The receptors come from a young man with type 1 diabetes.

The gene calls are TRBV5-1 and TRBJ1-3; D is undetermined. CDR1 SGHRS and CDR2 YFSETQ come from the germline V gene. CDR3 length: 15 residues. V lost 3 bases to trimming and J lost 2 bases, with 12 bases between them. CDR3 residues: CASSSAGNPGNTIYF. The CDR3 coding sequence is TGCGCCAGCAGCTCCGCCGGGAATCCTGGAAACACCATATATTTT.

V gene TRBV2 combines with J gene TRBJ2-3; 8 bases align to TRBD1. The V segment lost 2 bases and the J segment 3 bases; nucleotides outside the gene matches: 1. This CDR3 region has 14 residues. Germline loops: CDR1 SNHLY, CDR2 FYNNEI. The CDR3 region is CASSEQGATDTQYF. The CDR3 DNA reads as TGTGCCAGCAGTGAACAGGGGGCTACAGATACGCAGTATTTT.

This chain links TRBV9 with TRBJ2-1; D may be TRBD1 (5 bases). Trimming left V 4 bases short and J 4 bases short, with 15 bases between. The length of the CDR3 is 15 residues. Germline V CDR1 and CDR2: SGDLS, YYNGEE. This CDR3 reads CASSLRGEPYNEQFF. The DNA of the CDR3 is TGTGCCAGCAGCCTTAGGGGTGAGCCTTACAATGAGCAGTTCTTC. The full variable domain, with the rest looked up from reference TRBV9 and TRBJ2-1, is DSGVTQTPKHLITATGQRVTLRCSPRSGDLSVYWYQQSLDQGLQFLIQYYNGEERAKGNILERFSAQQFPDLHSELNLSSLELGDSALYFCASSLRGEPYNEQFFGPGTRLTVL.

This clone has only a few counts. V and J are TRBV7-2 and TRBJ2-1, with 11 nucleotides matching TRBD1. There are 13 residues in the CDR3. In germline, CDR1 is SGHTA, CDR2 FQGNSA. V lost 5 bases, J lost 13 bases, and 7 bases stayed unmatched. DNA for the CDR3: TGTGCCAGCAGCGTGGACAGGGGGCGCGTTCAGTTCTTC. Its translation is CASSVDRGRVQFF.

This clone was recorded many times. The chain couples TRBV7-9 to TRBJ2-1, with D possibly being TRBD1 or TRBD2 (6 bases each). CDR3 length: 13 residues. The germline V and J ends were trimmed by 10 bases and 5 bases, with 15 bases remaining between them. Germline lookup yields CDR1 SEHNR and CDR2 FQNEAQ (reference sequence). CDR3 sequence: CATQWGANNEQFF. The CDR3, as DNA: TGTGCCACCCAGTGGGGGGCCAACAATGAGCAGTTCTTC. The complete variable domain, with remaining parts taken from reference TRBV7-9 and TRBJ2-1, reads DTGVSQNPRHKITKRGQNVTFRCDPISEHNRLYWYRQTLGQGPEFLTYFQNEAQLEKSRLLSDRFSAERPKGSFSTLEIQRTEQGDSAMYLCATQWGANNEQFFGPGTRLTVL.

This clone has only a few counts. V usage is TRBV6-1 and J usage is TRBJ1-5; tentatively, D is TRBD1 (5 bases). The CDR3 loop spans 12 amino acids. The ends were cut back, 2 bases at V and 8 bases at J, with 7 bases in the middle. From germline, CDR1 is MNHNS and CDR2 SASEGT. CDR3 region: CASSEWGEPQHF. CDR3 DNA: TGTGCCAGCAGTGAATGGGGGGAGCCCCAGCATTTT.

This clone was seen a few times. Other DNA sequences in this sample translate to the same CDR3. The chain has TRBV9 and TRBJ2-1, with a weak D call TRBD1 (8 bases). Germline CDR1 is SGDLS and CDR2 is YYNGEE. Trimming took 2 bases from V and 7 from J, leaving 13 bases between them. The CDR3 has 14 amino acids. The CDR3 nucleotides are TGTGCCAGCAGCGTTGGACAGGGAGGGAATGAGCAGTTCTTC. It yields the protein CASSVGQGGNEQFF.

The rearrangement uses TRBV29-1 and TRBJ1-2, with 7 bases matching TRBD1. Germline V gene sequence: CDR1 SQVTM, CDR2 ANQGSEA. J gave up 4 bases and V 4 bases, and 0 bases lay outside the gene matches. The CDR3 has 11 residues. CDR3 residues: CSVGDSYGYTF. The CDR3, as DNA: TGCAGCGTTGGGGACAGCTATGGCTACACCTTC. Full variable domain (outside the CDR3, taken from reference TRBV29-1 and TRBJ1-2): SAVISQKPSRDICQRGTSLTIQCQVDSQVTMMFWYRQQPGQSLTLIATANQGSEATYESGFVIDKFPISRPNLTFSTLTVSNMSPEDSSIYLCSVGDSYGYTFGSGTRLTVV.

The V call is TRBV6-1, the J call TRBJ2-7, with TRBD1 identical over 8 bases. The V gene's germline CDR1 is MNHNS and CDR2 SASEGT. V dropped 0 bases and J dropped 1; count of bases not matched to a gene: 5. CDR3 length equals 16 residues. The CDR3 region has the DNA TGTGCCAGCAGTGAAGCGCAAGGACAGGGTTCCTACGAGCAGTACTTC. Translating it yields CASSEAQGQGSYEQYF.

The genes are TRBV2 and TRBJ1-6; D not certain. Trimming took off 5 bases at V and 8 bases at J, with 16 bases between the two ends. CDR3 size: 15 residues. Germline V lookup: CDR1 SNHLY, CDR2 FYNNEI. The chain's CDR3 is CASSSTHPSDSPLHF. In nucleotides, the CDR3 is TGTGCCAGCAGTTCCACCCACCCGTCCGATTCACCCCTCCACTTT. Together with reference TRBV2 and TRBJ1-6, the CDR3 gives the full variable domain: EPEVTQTPSHQVTQMGQEVILRCVPISNHLYFYWYRQILGQKVEFLVSFYNNEISEKSEIFDDQFSVERPDGSNFTLKIRSTKLEDSAMYFCASSSTHPSDSPLHFGNGTRLTVT.

The chain links TRBV5-1 to TRBJ2-7; D is possibly TRBD1 (6 bases). CDR3 length equals 15 residues. Trimming cost V 0 bases and J 3 bases, with 13 bases left between them. Germline V gene sequence: CDR1 SGHRS, CDR2 YFSETQ. The CDR3 is CASSLDPRTDYEQYF. The CDR3 region has the DNA TGCGCCAGCAGCTTGGACCCCAGGACAGACTACGAGCAGTACTTC.

This clone was observed a few times. The chain carries TRBV15 and TRBJ2-5; 7 bases agree with TRBD1. Per the germline V gene, CDR1 is LNHNV and CDR2 is YYDKDF (reference sequence). V was clipped by 3 bases and J by 1 base; unmatched bases: 5. The CDR3 has 15 residues. CDR3: CATSSSGQSQETQYF. CDR3 bases: TGTGCCACCAGCAGCTCGGGACAGTCCCAAGAGACCCAGTACTTC.

This rearrangement joins TRBV5-4 to TRBJ2-3; TRBD2 matches at 10 bases. The V gene end was trimmed by 0 bases and the J gene end by 4 bases; junction bases not matched to a gene: 8. Germline loops: CDR1 SGHNT, CDR2 YYREEE (reference sequence). The CDR3 has 17 residues. The CDR3 DNA sequence: TGTGCCAGCAGCTTGGGAGTGAGCGGGGGGGCGGCAGATACGCAGTATTTT. This encodes CASSLGVSGGAADTQYF. Filled out from reference TRBV5-4 and TRBJ2-3, the complete variable domain reads ETGVTQSPTHLIKTRGQQVTLRCSSQSGHNTVSWYQQALGQGPQFIFQYYREEENGRGNFPPRFSGLQFPNYSSELNVNALELDDSALYLCASSLGVSGGAADTQYFGPGTRLTVL.

This clone showed up just a few times. V gene TRBV4-1 combines with J gene TRBJ2-2; D perhaps matches TRBD1 (5 bases). The V and J ends lost 1 base and 1 base respectively, with 10 bases between them. Germline CDR1 is MGHRA and CDR2 is YSYEKL. The CDR3 loop spans 16 amino acids. The chain's CDR3 is CASSQGAGQNTGELFF. In DNA, the CDR3 is TGCGCCAGCAGCCAAGGGGCAGGGCAGAACACCGGGGAGCTGTTTTTT.

This sequence joins TRBV28 and TRBJ1-5; a possible D gene is TRBD1 (5 bases). Germline V gene lookup returns CDR1 MDHEN and CDR2 SYDVKM. CDR3 size: 15 residues. The germline V and J ends were trimmed by 5 bases and 5 bases, with 16 bases remaining between them. The CDR3 DNA reads as TGTGCCAGCAGTAAGACCCAACTAGGGGATCAGCCCCAGCATTTT. It encodes CASSKTQLGDQPQHF.

This clone has a handful of counts. The chain has TRBV29-1 and TRBJ1-3; no clear D. V shed 7 bases and J shed 0 bases, with 16 bases lying between them. This CDR3 comprises 15 residues. Per germline, CDR1 SQVTM and CDR2 ANQGSEA. CDR3 in amino acids: CSAFIGRSSGNTIYF. CDR3 DNA: TGCAGCGCTTTTATCGGTCGGAGCTCTGGAAACACCATATATTTT.